This T cell receptor beta chain was sequenced for a study of T cells in Graves' hyperthyroidism and ophthalmopathy. The table lists this clonotype with many counts. The V end was cut by 10 bases, the J end by 7 bases, with 23 bases between. CDR1 ENHRY and CDR2 SYGVKD come from the germline V gene. The CDR3 length is 15 residues. Amplification of TCR beta CDR3 regions used RNA as the template. RT-PCR in the first round (using the HTBI primer set) targeted the TCR CDR3. TCRdb re-analysed the multiplex PCR reads in MiXCR, keeping a single row per CDR3 protein. The sample lists 400,000 to 600,000 distinct CDR3 sequences, around 20% seen once, with around a quarter in the top ten.

This clonotype was obtained from a man aged 18 to 29 with Graves' hyperthyroidism. This chain uses TRBV10-3 with TRBJ1-5; D possibly corresponds to TRBD1 (6 bases). Sequencing was done on a sample of blood. CDR3: CATGADNFGVQPQHF. CDR3 DNA: TGTGCCACAGGGGCGGACAACTTCGGGGTACAGCCCCAGCATTTT.